Listed below are T cell receptor beta chains from one sample, sequenced in a study of cytomegalovirus exposure and HLA in healthy donors. The assay was immunoSEQ multiplex PCR, and TCRdb's table has in-frame clones only and misses some. The repertoire holds tens of thousands of clones, with roughly 8.2% as singletons. The sample consisted of PBMCs. These receptor sequences come from a man aged 45-60 years in good health and CMV-seronegative. The CDR3 runs from the conserved cysteine through the conserved F or W. D genes are given only for firm matches. Not every row has a clone size; where given, it reads once, few, many or a size class.

clone size | J gene | D gene | V gene | CDR3 protein | CDR3 DNA
NA | TRBJ2-7 | TRBD2 | TRBV28 | CASSSPGTSGSYAQYF | TGTGCCAGCAGTTCACCCGGGACTAGCGGCTCCTACGCGCAGTACTTC
few | TRBJ2-1 | NA | TRBV7-2 | CASGWGLNEQFF | TGTGCCAGCGGATGGGGCCTCAATGAGCAGTTCTTC
NA | TRBJ1-5 | TRBD1 | TRBV5-8 | CASSTRTGGPNQPQHF | TGTGCCAGCAGCACACGGACAGGGGGTCCCAATCAGCCCCAGCATTTT
NA | TRBJ1-3 | NA | TRBV10-3 | CATGALNSGNTIYF | TGTGCCACAGGGGCACTCAACTCTGGAAACACCATATATTTT
NA | TRBJ1-4 | NA | TRBV9 | CASSAQVTNEKLFF | TGTGCCAGCAGCGCACAGGTGACTAATGAAAAACTGTTTTTT
few | TRBJ2-7 | NA | TRBV6-1 | CASTAGTYEQYF | TGTGCCTCGACGGCAGGAACCTACGAGCAGTACTTC
NA | TRBJ2-2 | TRBD1 | TRBV6-1 | CASSEVDRGLFF | TGTGCCAGCAGTGAAGTCGACAGGGGGCTGTTTTTT
few | TRBJ1-4 | NA | TRBV27 | CASSDSPPREKLFF | TGTGCCAGCAGCGACAGCCCCCCTCGGGAAAAACTGTTTTTT
NA | TRBJ2-7 | TRBD1 | TRBV5-1 | CASSLEGRGLDEQYF | TGCGCCAGCAGCTTGGAGGGCAGGGGGCTGGACGAGCAGTACTTC
few | TRBJ2-7 | TRBD2 | TRBV11-2 | CASSLDLGGGSYEQYF | TGTGCCAGCAGCTTAGATCTTGGCGGGGGCTCCTACGAGCAGTACTTC
NA | TRBJ2-1 | NA | TRBV6-5 | CASSYRGLMPYNEQFF | TGTGCCAGCAGTTACCGAGGCCTCATGCCCTACAATGAGCAGTTCTTC
NA | TRBJ1-5 | TRBD1 | TRBV28 | CAYQGANQPQHF | TGTGCCTACCAGGGGGCCAATCAGCCCCAGCATTTT
NA | TRBJ2-7 | TRBD1 | TRBV6-1 | CASSDVTGDEQYF | TGTGCCAGCAGTGACGTGACAGGGGACGAGCAGTACTTC
NA | TRBJ2-3 | NA | TRBV7-2 | CASSPTSSTDTQYF | TGTGCCAGCAGCCCTACTTCTAGCACAGATACGCAGTATTTT
NA | TRBJ2-1 | NA | TRBV5-1 | CASSLNDYTDEQFF | TGCGCCAGCAGTCTAAATGACTATACCGATGAGCAGTTCTTC
few | TRBJ1-2 | NA | TRBV6-5 | CASSDYRATSYGYTF | TGTGCCAGCAGTGACTACAGGGCCACTTCCTATGGCTACACCTTC
NA | TRBJ2-7 | TRBD2 | TRBV29-1 | CSVSDGGGYEQYF | TGCAGCGTGTCCGACGGGGGGGGATACGAGCAGTACTTC
few | TRBJ1-3 | NA | TRBV18 | CASSPLADTGSGNTIYF | TGTGCCAGCTCACCCCTCGCGGACACCGGCTCTGGAAACACCATATATTTT
few | TRBJ2-7 | NA | TRBV7-8 | CASSSLSVSSYEQYF | TGTGCCAGCAGCTCCTTGTCGGTAAGCTCCTACGAGCAGTACTTC
NA | TRBJ2-1 | TRBD2 | TRBV5-4 | CASSLDSGGYNEQFF | TGTGCCAGCAGCTTGGACAGCGGGGGTTACAATGAGCAGTTCTTC